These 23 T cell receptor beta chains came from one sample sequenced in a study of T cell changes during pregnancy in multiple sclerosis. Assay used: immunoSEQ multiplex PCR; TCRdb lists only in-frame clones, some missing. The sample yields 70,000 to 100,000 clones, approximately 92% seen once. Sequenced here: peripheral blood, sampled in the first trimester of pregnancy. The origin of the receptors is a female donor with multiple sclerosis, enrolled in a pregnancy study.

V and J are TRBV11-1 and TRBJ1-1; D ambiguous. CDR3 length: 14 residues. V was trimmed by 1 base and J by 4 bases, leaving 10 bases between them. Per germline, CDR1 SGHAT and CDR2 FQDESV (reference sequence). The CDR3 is CASSLEQLITEAFF. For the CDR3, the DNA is TGTGCCAGCAGCTTAGAACAGTTAATCACTGAAGCTTTCTTT.

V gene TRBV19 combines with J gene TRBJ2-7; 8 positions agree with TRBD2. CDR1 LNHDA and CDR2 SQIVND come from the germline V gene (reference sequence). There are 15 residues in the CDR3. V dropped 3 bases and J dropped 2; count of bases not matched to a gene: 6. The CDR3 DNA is TGTGCCAGTAGTATTCGGTCTAGCGGGCCCTACGAGCAGTACTTC. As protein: CASSIRSSGPYEQYF.

The CDR3 DNA follows: TGTGCCAGCAGCCCGGGGGGTGTCAAGGACTATGGCTACACCTTC. The encoded protein is CASSPGGVKDYGYTF. The genes are TRBV13 and TRBJ1-2, with a weak D call TRBD1 (5 bases). Germline V CDR1 and CDR2: PRHDT, FYEKMQ (reference sequence). Deletions cut 5 bases from V and 3 bases from J, with 16 bases between. CDR3 length: 15 residues.

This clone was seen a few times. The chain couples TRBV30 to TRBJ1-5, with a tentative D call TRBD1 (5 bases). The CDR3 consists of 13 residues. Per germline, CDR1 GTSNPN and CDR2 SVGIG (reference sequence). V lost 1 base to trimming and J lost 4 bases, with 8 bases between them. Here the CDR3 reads CAWSDQGNQPQHF. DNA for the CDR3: TGTGCCTGGAGTGACCAGGGTAATCAGCCCCAGCATTTT.

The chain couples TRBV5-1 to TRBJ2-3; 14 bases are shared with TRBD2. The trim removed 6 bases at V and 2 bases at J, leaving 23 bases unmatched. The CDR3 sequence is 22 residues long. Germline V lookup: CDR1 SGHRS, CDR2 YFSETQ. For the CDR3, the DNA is TGCGCCAGCAACCTGCGCGCTGGGGATGGGACTAGCGGGAGTCGGGTCACAGATACGCAGTATTTT. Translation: CASNLRAGDGTSGSRVTDTQYF.

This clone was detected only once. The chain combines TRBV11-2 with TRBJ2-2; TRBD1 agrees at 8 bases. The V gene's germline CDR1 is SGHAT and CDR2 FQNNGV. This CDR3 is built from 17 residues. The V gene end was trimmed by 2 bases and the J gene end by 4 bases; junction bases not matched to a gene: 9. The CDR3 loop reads CASSLPTGGYSTGELFF. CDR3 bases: TGTGCCAGCAGCTTACCTACAGGGGGTTACTCCACCGGGGAGCTGTTTTTT.

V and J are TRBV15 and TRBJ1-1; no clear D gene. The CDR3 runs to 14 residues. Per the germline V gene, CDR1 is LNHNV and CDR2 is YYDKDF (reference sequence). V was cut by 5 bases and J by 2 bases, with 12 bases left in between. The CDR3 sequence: CATSPQRGNTEAFF. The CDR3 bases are TGTGCCACCAGCCCCCAACGGGGAAACACTGAAGCTTTCTTT.

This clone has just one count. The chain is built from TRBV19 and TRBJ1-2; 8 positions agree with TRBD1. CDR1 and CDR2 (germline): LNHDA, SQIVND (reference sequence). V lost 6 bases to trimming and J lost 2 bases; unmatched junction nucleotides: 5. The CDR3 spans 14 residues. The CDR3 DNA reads TGTGCCAGTAGGATGTGGACAGGGAACTATGGCTACACCTTC. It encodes CASRMWTGNYGYTF.

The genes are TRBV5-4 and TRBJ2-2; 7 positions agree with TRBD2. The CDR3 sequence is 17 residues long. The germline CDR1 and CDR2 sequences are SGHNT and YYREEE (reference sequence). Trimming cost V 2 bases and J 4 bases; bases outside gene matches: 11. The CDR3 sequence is CASSFTLAGVVTGELFF. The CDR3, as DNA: TGTGCCAGCAGCTTCACTTTGGCGGGAGTGGTCACCGGGGAGCTGTTTTTT. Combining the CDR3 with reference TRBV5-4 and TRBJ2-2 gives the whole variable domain ETGVTQSPTHLIKTRGQQVTLRCSSQSGHNTVSWYQQALGQGPQFIFQYYREEENGRGNFPPRFSGLQFPNYSSELNVNALELDDSALYLCASSFTLAGVVTGELFFGEGSRLTVL.

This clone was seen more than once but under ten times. CDR3 region: CASSLTGPTEAFF. In nucleotides, the CDR3 is TGTGCCAGCAGCCTGACAGGGCCTACTGAAGCTTTCTTT. V is TRBV7-2 and J is TRBJ1-1, with 7 positions matching TRBD1. This CDR3 is built from 13 residues. Germline trimming cut 5 bases from V and 5 bases from J; bases unmatched to any gene: 5. Germline CDR1 reads SGHTA; CDR2 reads FQGNSA.

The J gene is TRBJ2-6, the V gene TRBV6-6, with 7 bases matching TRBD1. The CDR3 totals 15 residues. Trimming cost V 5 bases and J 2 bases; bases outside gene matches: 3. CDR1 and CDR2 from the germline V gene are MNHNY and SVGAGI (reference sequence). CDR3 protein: CASSGTGAGANVLTF. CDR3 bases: TGTGCCAGCAGTGGTACAGGGGCTGGGGCCAACGTCCTGACTTTC.

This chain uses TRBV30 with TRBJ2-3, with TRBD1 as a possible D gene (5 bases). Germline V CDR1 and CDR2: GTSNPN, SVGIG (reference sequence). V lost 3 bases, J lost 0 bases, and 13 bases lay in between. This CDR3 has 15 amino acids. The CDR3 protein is CAWSQGSSSTDTQYF. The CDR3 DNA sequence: TGTGCCTGGAGCCAGGGCAGCTCTAGCACAGATACGCAGTATTTT.

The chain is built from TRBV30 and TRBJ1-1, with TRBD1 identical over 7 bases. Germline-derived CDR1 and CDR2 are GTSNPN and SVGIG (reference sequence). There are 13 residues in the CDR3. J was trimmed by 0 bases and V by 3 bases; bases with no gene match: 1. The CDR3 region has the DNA TGTGCCTGGAGGGGGACAGTGAACACTGAAGCTTTCTTT. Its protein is CAWRGTVNTEAFF.

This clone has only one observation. CDR3 coding DNA: TGTGCCTGGAGTAGAACAGGCGGTACTGAAGCTTTCTTT. As protein: CAWSRTGGTEAFF. The V and J genes are TRBV30 and TRBJ1-1, with a possible D match to TRBD1 (5 bases). With 2 bases removed from V and 5 bases from J, the gap between germline ends came to 12 bases. The length of the CDR3 is 13 residues. Germline loops: CDR1 GTSNPN, CDR2 SVGIG (reference sequence).

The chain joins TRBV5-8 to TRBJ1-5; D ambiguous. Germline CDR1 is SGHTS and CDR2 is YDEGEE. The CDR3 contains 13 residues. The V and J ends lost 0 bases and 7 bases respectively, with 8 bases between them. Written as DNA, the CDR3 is TGTGCCAGCAGCTTGGCCCGGGGACAGCCCCAGCATTTT. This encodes CASSLARGQPQHF.

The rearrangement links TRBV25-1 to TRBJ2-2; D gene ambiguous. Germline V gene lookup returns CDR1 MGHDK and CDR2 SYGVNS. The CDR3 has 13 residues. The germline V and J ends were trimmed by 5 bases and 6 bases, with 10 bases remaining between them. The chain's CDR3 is CASSSQQAGELFF. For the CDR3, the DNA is TGTGCCAGCAGTAGTCAGCAGGCCGGGGAGCTGTTTTTT. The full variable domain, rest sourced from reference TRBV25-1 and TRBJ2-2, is EADIYQTPRYLVIGTGKKITLECSQTMGHDKMYWYQQDPGMELHLIHYSYGVNSTEKGDLSSESTVSRIRTEHFPLTLESARPSHTSQYLCASSSQQAGELFFGEGSRLTVL.

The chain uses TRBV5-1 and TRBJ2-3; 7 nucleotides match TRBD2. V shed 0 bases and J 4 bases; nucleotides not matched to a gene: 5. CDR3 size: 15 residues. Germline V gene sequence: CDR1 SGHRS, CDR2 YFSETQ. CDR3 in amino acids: CASSLGAGVADTQYF. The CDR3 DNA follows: TGCGCCAGCAGCTTGGGGGCGGGAGTGGCAGATACGCAGTATTTT.

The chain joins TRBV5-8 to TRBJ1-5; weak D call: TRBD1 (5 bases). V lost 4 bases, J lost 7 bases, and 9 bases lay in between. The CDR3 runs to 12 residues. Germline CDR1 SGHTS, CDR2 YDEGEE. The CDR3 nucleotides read TGTGCCAGCAGCGTACGGACACAGCCCCAGCATTTT. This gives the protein CASSVRTQPQHF.

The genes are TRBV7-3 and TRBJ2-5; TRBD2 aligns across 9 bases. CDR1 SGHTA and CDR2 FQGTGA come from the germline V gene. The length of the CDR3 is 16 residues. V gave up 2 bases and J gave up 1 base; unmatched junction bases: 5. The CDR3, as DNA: TGTGCCAGCAGCTTATTGGGCGGGGGGGTCCAAGAGACCCAGTACTTC. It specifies CASSLLGGGVQETQYF. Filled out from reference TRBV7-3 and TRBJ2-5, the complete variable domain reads GAGVSQTPSNKVTEKGKYVELRCDPISGHTALYWYRQSLGQGPEFLIYFQGTGAADDSGLPNDRFFAVRPEGSVSTLKIQRTERGDSAVYLCASSLLGGGVQETQYFGPGTRLLVL.

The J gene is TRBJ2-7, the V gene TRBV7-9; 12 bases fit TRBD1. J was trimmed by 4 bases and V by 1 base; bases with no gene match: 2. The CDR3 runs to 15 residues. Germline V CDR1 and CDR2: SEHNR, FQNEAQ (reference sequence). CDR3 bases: TGTGCCAGCAGCTTAGAGGGACAGGGGGCTTACGAGCAGTACTTC. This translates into CASSLEGQGAYEQYF. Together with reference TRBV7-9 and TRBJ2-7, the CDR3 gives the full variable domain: DTGVSQNPRHKITKRGQNVTFRCDPISEHNRLYWYRQTLGQGPEFLTYFQNEAQLEKSRLLSDRFSAERPKGSFSTLEIQRTEQGDSAMYLCASSLEGQGAYEQYFGPGTRLTVT.

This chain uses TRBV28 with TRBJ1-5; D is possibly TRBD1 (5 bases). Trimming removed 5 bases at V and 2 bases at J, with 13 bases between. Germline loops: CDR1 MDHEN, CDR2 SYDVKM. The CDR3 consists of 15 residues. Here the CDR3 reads CASSPAGRGNQPQHF. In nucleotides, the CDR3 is TGTGCCAGCAGTCCCGCAGGGAGGGGCAATCAGCCCCAGCATTTT.

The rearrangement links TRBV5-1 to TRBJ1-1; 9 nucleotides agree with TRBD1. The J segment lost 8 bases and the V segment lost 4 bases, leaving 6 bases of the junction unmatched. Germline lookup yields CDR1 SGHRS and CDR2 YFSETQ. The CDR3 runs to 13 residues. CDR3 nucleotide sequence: TGCGCCAGCAGCCCCGGGACAGGGAGGGAAGCTTTCTTT. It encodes CASSPGTGREAFF. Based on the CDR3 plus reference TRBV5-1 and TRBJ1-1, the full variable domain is KAGVTQTPRYLIKTRGQQVTLSCSPISGHRSVSWYQQTPGQGLQFLFEYFSETQRNKGNFPGRFSGRQFSNSRSEMNVSTLELGDSALYLCASSPGTGREAFFGQGTRLTVV.

Here the CDR3 reads CASSVRDNKRVYGYTF. The DNA for the CDR3 is TGTGCCAGCAGTGTTCGGGACAACAAAAGGGTCTATGGCTACACCTTC. V and J are TRBV2 and TRBJ1-2, with a tentative D call TRBD1 (6 bases). CDR1 SNHLY and CDR2 FYNNEI come from the germline V gene. This CDR3 has 16 amino acids. V dropped 4 bases and J dropped 4 bases, with 19 bases sitting between them.